The rows below give T cell receptor beta chains drawn from one sample of a study of OX40 agonist ivuxolimab in advanced cancers. Assay: immunoSEQ multiplex PCR; the TCRdb copy retains only in-frame clones and omits some. The repertoire holds fewer than 90,000 clones, with about 91% as singletons. Sequencing used CD4+ or CD8+ T cells sorted from blood, obtained in a trial of the OX40 agonist ivuxolimab. The origin of the receptors is an adult with an advanced solid tumor such as melanoma, head and neck, liver or kidney cancer. The CDR3 runs from the conserved cysteine through the conserved F or W. A D gene is named only where the DNA matches it firmly.

J gene: TRBJ1-2; D gene: TRBD1; CDR3 length: 13; V gene: TRBV9; CDR3 protein: CASSVGQGYGYTF
J gene: TRBJ2-7; D gene: NA; CDR3 length: 12; V gene: TRBV25-1; CDR3 protein: CASRTGPTEQYF
J gene: TRBJ1-6; D gene: NA; CDR3 length: 12; V gene: TRBV2; CDR3 protein: CASNPLNSPLHF
J gene: TRBJ1-5; D gene: NA; CDR3 length: 14; V gene: TRBV9; CDR3 protein: CASSVGVRDQPQHF
J gene: TRBJ2-3; D gene: NA; CDR3 length: 14; V gene: TRBV12-5; CDR3 protein: CASGFGAATDTQYF
J gene: TRBJ2-1; D gene: NA; CDR3 length: 14; V gene: TRBV9; CDR3 protein: CASSVEVISNEQFF
J gene: TRBJ2-5; D gene: NA; CDR3 length: 14; V gene: TRBV28; CDR3 protein: CASDQGRRTETQYF
J gene: TRBJ1-1; D gene: NA; CDR3 length: 13; V gene: TRBV7-9; CDR3 protein: CASSLLRASEAFF
J gene: TRBJ2-2; D gene: NA; CDR3 length: 13; V gene: TRBV9; CDR3 protein: CASSAFGTGELFF
J gene: TRBJ1-2; D gene: NA; CDR3 length: 12; V gene: TRBV5-1; CDR3 protein: CASSPNSDGYTF
J gene: TRBJ2-3; D gene: NA; CDR3 length: 14; V gene: TRBV10-3; CDR3 protein: CAISEVAGQSTQYF
J gene: TRBJ1-3; D gene: NA; CDR3 length: 15; V gene: TRBV10-3; CDR3 protein: CAISEGRSSGNTIYF
J gene: TRBJ1-2; D gene: TRBD1; CDR3 length: 15; V gene: TRBV27; CDR3 protein: CASSPQGAKVYGYTF
J gene: TRBJ2-3; D gene: NA; CDR3 length: 12; V gene: TRBV10-1; CDR3 protein: CASSESADTQYF
J gene: TRBJ1-3; D gene: NA; CDR3 length: 17; V gene: TRBV4-1; CDR3 protein: CASSQGSGQGTTGAIYF